This entry describes one T cell receptor beta chain. Its antigen is unidentified. The data are from a study of blood T cells in healthy people across ages. The study, taken as a whole, reports: TCR beta diversity, measured per million T cells, fell in a roughly linear way with age.

CDR1 and CDR2 from the germline V gene are SGHTA and FQGNSA. The CDR3 spans 15 residues. The V and J ends lost 5 bases and 4 bases respectively, with 12 bases between them. Combining a sample-barcoded 5' primer with a J-beta primer mix, a second PCR ran for 7 to 11 cycles. TCRdb reprocessed the 5' RACE reads with MiXCR, giving one entry per CDR3 protein. The data contain around 1.5 million distinct CDR3 sequences, around 59% of them singletons. The sample was blood. The chain links TRBV7-2 to TRBJ2-6; the D gene is possibly TRBD1 (5 bases). This sequence was found in a man aged 18 to 35 in good health. CDR3 DNA: TGTGCCAGCAGCGCCAGGGTGAACGGGGCCAACGTCCTGACTTTC. Amino acid sequence: CASSARVNGANVLTF.